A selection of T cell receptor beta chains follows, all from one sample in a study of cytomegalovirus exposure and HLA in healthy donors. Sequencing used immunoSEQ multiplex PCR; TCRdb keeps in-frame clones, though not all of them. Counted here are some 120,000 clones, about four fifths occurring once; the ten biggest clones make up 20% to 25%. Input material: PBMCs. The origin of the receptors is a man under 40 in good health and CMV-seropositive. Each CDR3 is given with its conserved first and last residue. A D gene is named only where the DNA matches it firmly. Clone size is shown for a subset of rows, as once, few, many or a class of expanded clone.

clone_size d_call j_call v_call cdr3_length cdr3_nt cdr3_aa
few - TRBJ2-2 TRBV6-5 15 TGTGCCAGCAGTAAAGTCGAGCTGAACACCGGGGAGCTGTTTTTT CASSKVELNTGELFF
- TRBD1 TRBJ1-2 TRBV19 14 TGTGCCAGTAGTAGTGGAGGGGGCCCCTATGGCTACACCTTC CASSSGGGPYGYTF
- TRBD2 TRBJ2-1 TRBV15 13 TGTGCCACCGCCCCCGGGACTAGCTATGAGCAGTTCTTC CATAPGTSYEQFF
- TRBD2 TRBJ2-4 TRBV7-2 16 TGTGCCAGCAGCTTAGTGCCAGCGGGGGGGCTCGTCATTCAGTACTTC CASSLVPAGGLVIQYF
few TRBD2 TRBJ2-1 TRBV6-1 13 TGTGCCAGCGGGGGACTAGCTAGGAATGAGCAGTTCTTC CASGGLARNEQFF
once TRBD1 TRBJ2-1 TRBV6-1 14 TGTGCCAGCAGGTTGGGACAGTCCTACAATGAGCAGTTCTTC CASRLGQSYNEQFF
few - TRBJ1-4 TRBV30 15 TGTGCCTGGAGTGTAGGCCGAGAGGGAACTCAGAAACTGTTTTTT CAWSVGREGTQKLFF
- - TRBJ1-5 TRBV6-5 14 TGTGCCAGCAGTTACAGGGGTAGCAATCAGCCCCAGCATTTT CASSYRGSNQPQHF
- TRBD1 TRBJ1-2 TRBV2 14 TGTGCCAGCAGAGCGGACAGGACGGCCTATGGCTACACCTTC CASRADRTAYGYTF
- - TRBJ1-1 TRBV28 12 TGTGCCAGCAGTTTGACAGGATTGAGAGCTTTCTTT CASSLTGLRAFF
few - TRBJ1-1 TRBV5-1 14 TGCGCCAGCAGCTTGGATGGGGCGAGCACTGAAGCTTTCTTT CASSLDGASTEAFF
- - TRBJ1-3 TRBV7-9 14 TGTGCCAGCAGCTCCCAGGGAGGTGGAAACACCATATATTTT CASSSQGGGNTIYF
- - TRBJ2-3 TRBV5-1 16 TGCGCCAGCAGGCCACAGGTGCCGGGGGGCACAGATACGCAGTATTTT CASRPQVPGGTDTQYF
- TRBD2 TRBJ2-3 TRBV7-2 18 TGTGCCAGCAGCTTAGTGTCCCCTAGCGGGAGGTATAGAGATACGCAGTATTTT CASSLVSPSGRYRDTQYF
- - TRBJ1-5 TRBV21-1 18 TGTGCCAGCAGCAATGATAAGGGCAGGGACATTGGCAATCAGCCCCAGCATTTT CASSNDKGRDIGNQPQHF
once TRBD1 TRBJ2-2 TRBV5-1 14 TGCGCCAGCAGTAATAGGACAGGGATCGGGGAGCTGTTTTTT CASSNRTGIGELFF
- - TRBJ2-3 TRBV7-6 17 TGTGCCAGCAGCTTAGCGCTAACCAGCGTATTAGCAGATACGCAGTATTTT CASSLALTSVLADTQYF
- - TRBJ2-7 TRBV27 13 TGTGCCAGCAATTCGATACAGGGCTACGAGCAGTACTTC CASNSIQGYEQYF
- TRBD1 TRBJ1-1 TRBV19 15 TGTGCCAGTGGGCCAGGGGGGACGGTGAACACTGAAGCTTTCTTT CASGPGGTVNTEAFF
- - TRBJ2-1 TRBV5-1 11 TGCGCCAGCAGCGCAGGGACAGAGCAGTTCTTC CASSAGTEQFF
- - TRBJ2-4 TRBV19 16 TGTGCCAGTAGTCTCCTCAGTGGGGGCCTAAAAAACATTCAGTACTTC CASSLLSGGLKNIQYF
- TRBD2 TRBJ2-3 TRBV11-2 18 TGTGCCAGCAGCTTAATCCTGGTTAGCGGGAGCTACACAGATACGCAGTATTTT CASSLILVSGSYTDTQYF
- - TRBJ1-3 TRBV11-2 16 TGTGCCAGCAGCTTCCGTCGGGTCGACTCTGGAAACACCATATATTTT CASSFRRVDSGNTIYF
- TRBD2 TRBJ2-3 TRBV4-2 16 TGTGCCAGCAGCCAAGTGGAGACTAGCGACACAGATACGCAGTATTTT CASSQVETSDTDTQYF